The T cell receptor (beta chain) under discussion was sequenced for a study of blood T cell repertoires in COVID-19. Overall study: T cells, B-cell-depleted T cells, or PBMCs provided the cDNA or gDNA that served as material.

Trimming took 4 bases from V and 5 from J, leaving 14 bases between them. The CDR3 sequence is 15 residues long. Germline CDR1 LNHDA, CDR2 SQIVND (reference sequence). The repertoire was sequenced with immunoSEQ multiplex PCR; TCRdb's copy has only in-frame clones and lacks some. This sample yields about 130,000 clones, of which approximately 70% are seen a single time; around 1.8% belongs to the top ten. Sequenced sample: peripheral blood. This TCR was recovered from a woman aged 70-85 years with acute or convalescent COVID-19. The chain combines TRBV19 with TRBJ1-4, with D perhaps TRBD1 (6 bases). The CDR3: CASSTRTANNEKLFF. CDR3 sequence (DNA): TGTGCCAGTAGTACCCGGACAGCAAACAATGAAAAACTGTTTTTT.